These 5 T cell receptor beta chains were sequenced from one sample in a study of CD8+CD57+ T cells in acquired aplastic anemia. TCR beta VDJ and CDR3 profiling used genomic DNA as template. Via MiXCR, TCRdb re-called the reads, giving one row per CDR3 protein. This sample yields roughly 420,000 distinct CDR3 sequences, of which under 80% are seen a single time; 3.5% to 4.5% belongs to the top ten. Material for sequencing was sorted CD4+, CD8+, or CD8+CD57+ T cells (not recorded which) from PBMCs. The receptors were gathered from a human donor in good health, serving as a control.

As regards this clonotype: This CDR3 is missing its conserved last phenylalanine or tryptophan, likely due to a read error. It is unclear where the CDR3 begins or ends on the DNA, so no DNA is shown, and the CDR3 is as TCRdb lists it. The CDR3 loop is CSARAAEAGV. The genes are TRBV20-1 and TRBJ1-1. From germline, CDR1 is DFQATT and CDR2 SNEGSKA (reference sequence). The CDR3 has 10 residues if both end residues are counted.

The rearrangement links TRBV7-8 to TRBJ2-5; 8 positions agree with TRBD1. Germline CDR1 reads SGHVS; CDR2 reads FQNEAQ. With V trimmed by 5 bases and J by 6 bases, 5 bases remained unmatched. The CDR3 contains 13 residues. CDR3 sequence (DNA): TGTGCCAGCAGCCCCGACAGGGGTAAGACCCAGTACTTC. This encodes CASSPDRGKTQYF.

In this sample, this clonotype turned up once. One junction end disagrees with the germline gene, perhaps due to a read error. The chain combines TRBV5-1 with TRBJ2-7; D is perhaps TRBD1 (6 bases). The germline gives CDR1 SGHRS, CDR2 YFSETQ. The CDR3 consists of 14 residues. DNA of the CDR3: TGTGCCAGCAGCTTCGACAGGACGTACACAGAGCAGTACTTC. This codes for CASSFDRTYTEQYF.

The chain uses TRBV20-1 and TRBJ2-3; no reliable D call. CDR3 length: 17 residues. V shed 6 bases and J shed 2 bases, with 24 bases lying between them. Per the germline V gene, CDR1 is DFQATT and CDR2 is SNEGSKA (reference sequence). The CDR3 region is CSALAAHEQSHTDTQYF. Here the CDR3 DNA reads TGCAGTGCCCTCGCGGCCCACGAGCAGTCCCACACAGATACGCAGTATTTT.

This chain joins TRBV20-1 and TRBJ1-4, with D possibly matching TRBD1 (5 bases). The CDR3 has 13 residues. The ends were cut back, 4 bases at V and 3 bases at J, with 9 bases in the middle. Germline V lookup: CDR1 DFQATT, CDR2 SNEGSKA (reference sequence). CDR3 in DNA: TGCAGTGCTACGACAGCCGCTAATGAAAAACTGTTTTTT. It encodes CSATTAANEKLFF.